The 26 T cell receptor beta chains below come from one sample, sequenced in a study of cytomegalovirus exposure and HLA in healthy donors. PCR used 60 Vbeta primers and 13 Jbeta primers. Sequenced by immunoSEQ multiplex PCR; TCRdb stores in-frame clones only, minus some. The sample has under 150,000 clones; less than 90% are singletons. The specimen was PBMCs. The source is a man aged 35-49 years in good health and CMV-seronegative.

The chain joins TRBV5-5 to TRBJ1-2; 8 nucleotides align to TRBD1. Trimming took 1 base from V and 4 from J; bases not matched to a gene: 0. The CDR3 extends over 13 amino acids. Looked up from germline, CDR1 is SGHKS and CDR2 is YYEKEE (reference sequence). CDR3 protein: CASSLQGAYGYTF. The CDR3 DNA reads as TGTGCCAGCAGCTTGCAGGGGGCCTATGGCTACACCTTC.

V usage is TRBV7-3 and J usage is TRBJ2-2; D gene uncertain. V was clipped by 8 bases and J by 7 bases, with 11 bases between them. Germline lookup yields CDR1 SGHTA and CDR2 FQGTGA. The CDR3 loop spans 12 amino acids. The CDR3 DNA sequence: TGTGCCAGCGGGCCTTCCGGCGGGGAGCTGTTTTTT. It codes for CASGPSGGELFF.

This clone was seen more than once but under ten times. CDR3 DNA sequence: TGTGCCACCCGGACCGGGGGGGATGGCTACACCTTC. Amino acids: CATRTGGDGYTF. The V gene is TRBV6-5, the J gene TRBJ1-2; weak D call: TRBD1 (5 bases). The V end lost 10 bases, the J end lost 6 bases, and 15 bases lay between the germline ends. The length of the CDR3 is 12 residues. The V gene's germline CDR1 is MNHEY and CDR2 SVGAGI.

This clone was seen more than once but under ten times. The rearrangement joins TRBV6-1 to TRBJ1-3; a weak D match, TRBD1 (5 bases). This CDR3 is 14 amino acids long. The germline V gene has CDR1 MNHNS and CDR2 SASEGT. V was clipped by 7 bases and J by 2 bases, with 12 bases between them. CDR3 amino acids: CASNAVGAGNTIYF. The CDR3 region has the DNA TGTGCCAGCAATGCCGTAGGGGCTGGAAACACCATATATTTT.

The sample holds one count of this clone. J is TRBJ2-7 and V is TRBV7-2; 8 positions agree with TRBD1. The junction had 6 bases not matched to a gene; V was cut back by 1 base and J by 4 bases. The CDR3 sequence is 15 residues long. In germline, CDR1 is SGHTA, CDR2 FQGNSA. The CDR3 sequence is CASSLVPGGAYEQYF. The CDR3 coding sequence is TGTGCCAGCAGCTTAGTACCAGGGGGCGCTTACGAGCAGTACTTC. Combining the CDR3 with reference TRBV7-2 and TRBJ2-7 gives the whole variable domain GAGVSQSPSNKVTEKGKDVELRCDPISGHTALYWYRQSLGQGLEFLIYFQGNSAPDKSGLPSDRFSAERTGGSVSTLTIQRTQQEDSAVYLCASSLVPGGAYEQYFGPGTRLTVT.

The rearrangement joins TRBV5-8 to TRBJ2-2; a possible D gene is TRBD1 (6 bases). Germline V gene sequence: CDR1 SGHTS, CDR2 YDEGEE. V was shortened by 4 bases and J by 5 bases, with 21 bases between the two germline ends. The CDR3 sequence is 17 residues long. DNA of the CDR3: TGTGCCAGCAGCCATGGAAACAGGGCGAAGGGGACCGGGGAGCTGTTTTTT. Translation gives CASSHGNRAKGTGELFF.

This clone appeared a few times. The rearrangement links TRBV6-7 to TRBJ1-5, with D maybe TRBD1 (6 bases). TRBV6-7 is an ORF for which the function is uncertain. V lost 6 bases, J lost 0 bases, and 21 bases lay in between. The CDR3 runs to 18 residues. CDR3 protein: CASRKIPGVSDSNQPQHF. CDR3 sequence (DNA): TGTGCCAGCAGAAAAATCCCAGGGGTATCGGATAGCAATCAGCCCCAGCATTTT.

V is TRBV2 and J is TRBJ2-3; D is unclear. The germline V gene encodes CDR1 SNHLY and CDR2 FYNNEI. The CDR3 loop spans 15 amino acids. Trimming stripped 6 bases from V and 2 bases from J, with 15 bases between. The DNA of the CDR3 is TGTGCCAGCAGGCTACTACAAGCAAACACAGATACGCAGTATTTT. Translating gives CASRLLQANTDTQYF.

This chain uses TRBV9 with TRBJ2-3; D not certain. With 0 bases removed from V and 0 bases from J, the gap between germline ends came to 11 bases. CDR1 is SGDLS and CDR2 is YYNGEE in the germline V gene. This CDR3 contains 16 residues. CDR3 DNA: TGTGCCAGCAGCGTAGGTGTCGGTCCTAGCACAGATACGCAGTATTTT. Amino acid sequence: CASSVGVGPSTDTQYF.

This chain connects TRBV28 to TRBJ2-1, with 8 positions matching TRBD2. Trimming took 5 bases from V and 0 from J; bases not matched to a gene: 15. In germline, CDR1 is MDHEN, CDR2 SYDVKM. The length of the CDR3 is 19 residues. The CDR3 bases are TGTGCCAGCAGTGCGCTTTTTCTTCCAAGCGGGAGCTCCTACAATGAGCAGTTCTTC. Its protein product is CASSALFLPSGSSYNEQFF.

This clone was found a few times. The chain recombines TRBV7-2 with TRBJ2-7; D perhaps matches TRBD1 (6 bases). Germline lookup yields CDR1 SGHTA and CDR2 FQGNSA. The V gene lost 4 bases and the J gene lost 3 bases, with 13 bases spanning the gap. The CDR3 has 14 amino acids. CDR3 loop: CASSSQGQGYEQYF. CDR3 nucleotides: TGTGCCAGCAGCTCGCAGGGGCAGGGCTACGAGCAGTACTTC.

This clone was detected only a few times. The CDR3 region has the DNA TGTGCCAGCAGCCTTCGACTAGCATGGAACACCGGGGAGCTGTTTTTT. Its translation: CASSLRLAWNTGELFF. The J gene is TRBJ2-2, the V gene TRBV5-4; 7 bases fit TRBD2. Germline V gene data show CDR1 as SGHNT and CDR2 as YYREEE (reference sequence). CDR3 length: 16 amino acids. V shed 4 bases and J 1 base; nucleotides not matched to a gene: 7.

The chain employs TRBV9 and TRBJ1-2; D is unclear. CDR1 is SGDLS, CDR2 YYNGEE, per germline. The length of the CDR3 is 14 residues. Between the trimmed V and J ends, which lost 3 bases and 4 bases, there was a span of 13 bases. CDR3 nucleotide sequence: TGTGCCAGCAGCGATATGGGAGGCCCCTATGGCTACACCTTC. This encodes CASSDMGGPYGYTF.

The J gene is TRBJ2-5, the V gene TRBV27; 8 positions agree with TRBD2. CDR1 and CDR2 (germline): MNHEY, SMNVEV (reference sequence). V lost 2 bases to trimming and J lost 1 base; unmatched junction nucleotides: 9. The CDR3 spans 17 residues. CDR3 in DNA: TGTGCCAGCAGTTTAAGGGCAGGTGCGGGGGGCCAAGAGACCCAGTACTTC. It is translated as CASSLRAGAGGQETQYF.

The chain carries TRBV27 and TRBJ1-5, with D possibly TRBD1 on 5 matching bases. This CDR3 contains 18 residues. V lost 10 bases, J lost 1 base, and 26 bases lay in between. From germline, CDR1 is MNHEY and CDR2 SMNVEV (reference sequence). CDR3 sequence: CANRHNCGTRGSNQPQHF. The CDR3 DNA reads TGTGCCAATCGACATAACTGCGGGACCCGAGGGAGCAATCAGCCCCAGCATTTT.

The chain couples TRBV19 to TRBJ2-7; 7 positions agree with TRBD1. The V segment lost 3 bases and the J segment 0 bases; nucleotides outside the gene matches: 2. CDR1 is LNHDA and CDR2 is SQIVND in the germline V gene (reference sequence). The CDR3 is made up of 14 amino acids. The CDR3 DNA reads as TGTGCCAGTAGTATTGGGGACAGCTCCTACGAGCAGTACTTC. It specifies CASSIGDSSYEQYF.

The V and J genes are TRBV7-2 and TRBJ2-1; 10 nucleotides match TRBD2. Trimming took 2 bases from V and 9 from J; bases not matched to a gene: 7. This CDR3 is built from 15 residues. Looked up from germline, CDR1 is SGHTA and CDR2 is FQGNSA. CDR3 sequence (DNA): TGTGCCAGCAGCTTATCTGGGACTAGCGTCTCTGAGCAGTTCTTC. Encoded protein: CASSLSGTSVSEQFF.

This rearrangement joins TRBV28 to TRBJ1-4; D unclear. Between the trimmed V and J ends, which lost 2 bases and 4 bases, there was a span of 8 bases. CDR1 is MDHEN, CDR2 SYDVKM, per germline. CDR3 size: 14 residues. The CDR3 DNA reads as TGTGCCAGCAGTTTAGAGTCCTATAATGAAAAACTGTTTTTT. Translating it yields CASSLESYNEKLFF.

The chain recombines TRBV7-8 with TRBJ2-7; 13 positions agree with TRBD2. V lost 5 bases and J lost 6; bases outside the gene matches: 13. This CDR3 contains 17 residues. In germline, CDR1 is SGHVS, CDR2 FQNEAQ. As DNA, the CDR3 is TGTGCCAGCAGCCCCCAACCGGGACTAGCGGGGAGACGCGAGCAGTACTTC. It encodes CASSPQPGLAGRREQYF.

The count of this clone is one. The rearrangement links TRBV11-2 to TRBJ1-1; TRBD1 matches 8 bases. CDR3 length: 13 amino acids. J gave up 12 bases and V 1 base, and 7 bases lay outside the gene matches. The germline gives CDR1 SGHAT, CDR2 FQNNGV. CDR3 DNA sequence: TGTGCCAGCAGCTTAGGGGAGGACAGGGAATCTTTCTTT. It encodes CASSLGEDRESFF. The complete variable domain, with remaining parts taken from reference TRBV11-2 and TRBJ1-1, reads EAGVAQSPRYKIIEKRQSVAFWCNPISGHATLYWYQQILGQGPKLLIQFQNNGVVDDSQLPKDRFSAERLKGVDSTLKIQPAKLEDSAVYLCASSLGEDRESFFGQGTRLTVV.

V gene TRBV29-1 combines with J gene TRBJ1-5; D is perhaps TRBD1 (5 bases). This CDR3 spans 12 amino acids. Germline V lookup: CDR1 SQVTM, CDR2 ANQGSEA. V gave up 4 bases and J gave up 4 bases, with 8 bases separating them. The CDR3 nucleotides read TGCAGCGTTGTACAGGATAATCAGCCCCAGCATTTT. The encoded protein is CSVVQDNQPQHF.

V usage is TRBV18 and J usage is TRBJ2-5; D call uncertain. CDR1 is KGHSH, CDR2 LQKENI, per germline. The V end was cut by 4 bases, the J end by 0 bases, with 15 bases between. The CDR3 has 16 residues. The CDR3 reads CASSQELSPHQETQYF. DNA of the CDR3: TGTGCCAGCTCACAAGAACTCTCACCCCACCAAGAGACCCAGTACTTC.

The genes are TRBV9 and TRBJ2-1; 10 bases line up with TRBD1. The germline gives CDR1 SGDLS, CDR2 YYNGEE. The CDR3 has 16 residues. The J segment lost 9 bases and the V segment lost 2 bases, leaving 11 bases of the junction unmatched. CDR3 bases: TGTGCCAGCAGCGTCCTGGGGACAGGGGATATAGGTGAGCAGTTCTTC. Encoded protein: CASSVLGTGDIGEQFF. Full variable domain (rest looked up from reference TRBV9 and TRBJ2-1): DSGVTQTPKHLITATGQRVTLRCSPRSGDLSVYWYQQSLDQGLQFLIQYYNGEERAKGNILERFSAQQFPDLHSELNLSSLELGDSALYFCASSVLGTGDIGEQFFGPGTRLTVL.

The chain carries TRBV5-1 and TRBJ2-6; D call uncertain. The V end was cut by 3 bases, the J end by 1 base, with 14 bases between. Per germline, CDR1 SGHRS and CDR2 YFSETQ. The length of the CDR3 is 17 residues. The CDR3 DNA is TGCGCCAGCAGCTCCGGGTCTTTAGGTTCTGGGGCCAACGTCCTGACTTTC. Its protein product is CASSSGSLGSGANVLTF.

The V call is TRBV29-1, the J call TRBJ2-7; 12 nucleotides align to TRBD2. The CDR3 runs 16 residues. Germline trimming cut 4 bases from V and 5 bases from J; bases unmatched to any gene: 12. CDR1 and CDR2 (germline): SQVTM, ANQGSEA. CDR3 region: CSVVPLAGGRVNEQYF. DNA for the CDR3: TGCAGCGTTGTCCCTCTAGCGGGAGGGCGGGTCAACGAGCAGTACTTC.

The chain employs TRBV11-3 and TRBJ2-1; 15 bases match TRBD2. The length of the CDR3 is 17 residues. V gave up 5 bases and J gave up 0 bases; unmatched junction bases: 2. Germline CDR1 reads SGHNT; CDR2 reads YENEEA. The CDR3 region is CASSGLAGGGSYNEQFF. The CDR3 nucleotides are TGTGCCAGCAGCGGACTAGCGGGAGGGGGCTCCTACAATGAGCAGTTCTTC.